The clone carrying this T cell receptor beta chain came up a few times. This specimen comes from a study of blood T cells in healthy people across ages. The CDR3 is made up of 16 amino acids. CDR1 and CDR2 from the germline V gene are SGHRS and YFSETQ. Together with a sample-barcoded 5' primer, a J-beta primer mix was included in a second PCR lasting about 7 to 11 cycles. TCRdb called the 5' RACE reads again in MiXCR, with one record for every CDR3 protein. The sample yields fewer than 800,000 distinct CDR3 sequences, roughly 25% seen once. This same sample was also part of a study on T cells of mothers and their children. That investigation notes: There were over 10 million TCR beta CDR3 reads from each mother and approximately 3 million from each child. Overlap ran slightly, non-significantly higher for related than unrelated mother-child pairs.

The chain recombines TRBV5-1 with TRBJ2-5; 11 nucleotides agree with TRBD2. The J call may be wrong; the DNA end is better matched by TRBJ2-1. The sequence was obtained from a boy between 10 and 17 years old in good health. Sequenced material: blood. This CDR3 is CASSLSLTSGSAEQFF. CDR3 nucleotide sequence: TGCGCCAGCAGCTTGTCCTTAACTAGCGGGAGTGCTGAGCAGTTCTTC.